Below are 28 T cell receptor beta chains sequenced from a single sample in a study of early T cells in non-severe SARS-CoV-2 infection. TCRdb reprocessed the 5' RACE reads via MiXCR and lists one record per CDR3 protein. The top ten hold just over 4.5% of the sample, which has fewer than 65,000 distinct CDR3 sequences, less than 11% seen once. The sample comprised whole blood. Every receptor here comes from an adult who was a healthcare worker with PCR-confirmed SARS-CoV-2 infection or an uninfected control (not recorded which).

This clonotype came up a few times. The rearrangement links TRBV7-6 to TRBJ2-1; possibly TRBD1 for D (6 bases). The germline gives CDR1 SGHVS, CDR2 FNYEAQ. This CDR3 is built from 15 residues. The V end was cut by 5 bases, the J end by 9 bases, with 20 bases between. CDR3 bases: TGTGCCAGCAGCCCAGACATGACAGGTACCCTTGAGCAGTTCTTC. This codes for CASSPDMTGTLEQFF.

The V and J genes are TRBV24-1 and TRBJ1-2; D possibly corresponds to TRBD1 (6 bases). The CDR3 extends over 13 amino acids. V was clipped by 3 bases and J by 8 bases, with 12 bases between them. CDR1 is KGHDR and CDR2 is SFDVKD in the germline V gene. CDR3 sequence (DNA): TGTGCCACCAGTGATCCGGGGGCAGGAGGCTACACCTTC. Its translation: CATSDPGAGGYTF.

Comment on this clonotype: The germline gene is not matched at one end of the junction; a read error may be the cause. The gene calls are TRBV7-2 and TRBJ2-3; 11 bases line up with TRBD2. The length of the CDR3 is 13 residues. The V gene's germline CDR1 is SGHTA and CDR2 FQGNSA. CDR3 region: CASSPILAGAEDF. In nucleotides, the CDR3 is TGTGCCAGCAGCCCGATACTAGCGGGGGCCGAGGATTTT.

This clonotype was seen ten or more times. V is TRBV5-4 and J is TRBJ2-4; maybe TRBD2 (5 bases). The length of the CDR3 is 13 residues. The ends were cut back, 1 base at V and 7 bases at J, with 9 bases in the middle. The V gene's germline CDR1 is SGHNT and CDR2 YYREEE (reference sequence). The CDR3 loop is CASSLPGENIQYF. DNA for the CDR3: TGTGCCAGCAGCTTGCCCGGGGAGAACATTCAGTACTTC.

This clonotype has ten or more counts. The CDR3 DNA follows: TGTGCCAGCAGCCAAGACCAAGCATACAATGAGCAGTTCTTC. It yields the protein CASSQDQAYNEQFF. This chain joins TRBV4-2 and TRBJ2-1, with D hard to call. The CDR3 covers 14 residues. V was trimmed by 0 bases and J by 4 bases, leaving 7 bases between them. CDR1 and CDR2 (germline): LGHNA, YNFKEQ.

This clonotype showed up just once. This rearrangement joins TRBV19 to TRBJ2-4; the D gene is possibly TRBD2 (5 bases). V shed 6 bases and J shed 5 bases, with 14 bases lying between them. The CDR3 contains 14 residues. Germline-derived CDR1 and CDR2 are LNHDA and SQIVND (reference sequence). The CDR3 nucleotides read TGTGCCAGTAGAACCTACGGGAACCAAAACATTCAGTACTTC. Amino acid sequence: CASRTYGNQNIQYF.

This clonotype was seen at least ten times. The CDR3, as DNA: TGTGCCAGCAGGGCGGGGGCCTACGAGCAGTACTTC. This sequence encodes CASRAGAYEQYF. The chain uses TRBV6-2 or TRBV6-3 and TRBJ2-7, with 7 positions matching TRBD2. Germline loops: CDR1 MNHEY, CDR2 SVGEGT. The V segment lost 6 bases and the J segment 2 bases; nucleotides outside the gene matches: 1. There are 12 residues in the CDR3.

This clonotype was counted many times. The chain links TRBV29-1 to TRBJ1-5; tentatively, D is TRBD1 (6 bases). The V end was cut by 4 bases, the J end by 6 bases, with 13 bases between. CDR3 length equals 13 residues. From germline, CDR1 is SQVTM and CDR2 ANQGSEA. The CDR3 region is CSVADRTSQPQHF. The CDR3 coding sequence is TGCAGCGTTGCAGACAGGACCAGTCAGCCCCAGCATTTT.

The sample holds many counts of this clonotype. In DNA, the CDR3 is TGTGCCAGCAGCGATGGGTTAGCCAAAAACATTCAGTACTTC. The encoded protein is CASSDGLAKNIQYF. The gene calls are TRBV3-1 and TRBJ2-4; no reliable D call. The germline gives CDR1 LGHDT, CDR2 YNNKEL (reference sequence). V was trimmed by 5 bases and J by 0 bases, leaving 8 bases between them. This CDR3 region has 14 residues.

This clonotype was seen a handful of times. This CDR3 is CASSPGGFEQYF. The CDR3 DNA sequence: TGTGCCAGCAGCCCCGGGGGCTTCGAGCAGTACTTC. The chain combines TRBV7-2 with TRBJ2-7, with D tentatively TRBD1 or TRBD2 (6 bases each). Germline V gene sequence: CDR1 SGHTA, CDR2 FQGNSA. This CDR3 comprises 12 residues. V lost 5 bases to trimming and J lost 6 bases, with 11 bases between them.

In this sample, this clonotype turned up a few times. V and J are TRBV12-3 or TRBV12-4 and TRBJ1-4, with 7 bases matching TRBD1. This CDR3 has 14 residues. V dropped 5 bases and J dropped 7; count of bases not matched to a gene: 7. CDR3 loop: CASSIDRESEKLFF. CDR3 DNA: TGTGCCAGCAGTATAGACAGGGAATCTGAAAAACTGTTTTTT.

This clonotype appeared many times. The V call is TRBV11-2, the J call TRBJ2-3; a weak D match, TRBD2 (6 bases). The germline gives CDR1 SGHAT, CDR2 FQNNGV. The CDR3 runs 13 residues. V shed 5 bases and J shed 3 bases, with 9 bases lying between them. The CDR3 DNA follows: TGTGCCAGCAGCCCTGGGACTACAGATACGCAGTATTTT. It translates to CASSPGTTDTQYF.

This clonotype was counted many times. The chain couples TRBV7-9 to TRBJ2-2; D unresolved. The CDR3 is 15 residues long. V shed 1 base and J shed 0 bases, with 6 bases lying between them. The V gene's germline CDR1 is SEHNR and CDR2 FQNEAQ (reference sequence). The CDR3 DNA reads as TGTGCCAGCAGCTTAGGCAGGCCGAACACCGGGGAGCTGTTTTTT. Amino acid sequence: CASSLGRPNTGELFF.

This clonotype came up many times. V and J are TRBV7-2 and TRBJ2-7; 10 nucleotides match TRBD2. Germline CDR1 is SGHTA and CDR2 is FQGNSA. The CDR3 contains 14 residues. The junction had 6 bases not matched to a gene; V was cut back by 5 bases and J by 5 bases. The CDR3 nucleotides read TGTGCCAGCAGCCTGGGACTAGCGAGGAACGAGCAGTACTTC. This codes for CASSLGLARNEQYF.

At least ten counts were recorded for this clonotype. The V gene is TRBV7-9, the J gene TRBJ1-1, with unresolved D. The V and J ends lost 1 base and 0 bases respectively, with 6 bases between them. The length of the CDR3 is 14 residues. Per the germline V gene, CDR1 is SEHNR and CDR2 is FQNEAQ (reference sequence). CDR3: CASSLGAVNTEAFF. CDR3 bases: TGTGCCAGCAGCTTAGGGGCAGTGAACACTGAAGCTTTCTTT.

The V call is TRBV20-1, the J call TRBJ2-7, with no clear D. Germline values: CDR1 DFQATT, CDR2 SNEGSKA (reference sequence). Trimming pared 2 bases from V and 1 base from J, leaving 12 bases between. The CDR3 runs to 14 residues. CDR3 amino acids: CSARRRGSSYEQYF. In nucleotides, the CDR3 is TGCAGTGCTAGACGGCGCGGCAGTTCCTACGAGCAGTACTTC.

The chain uses TRBV20-1 and TRBJ2-1; D is undetermined. Germline CDR1 and CDR2: DFQATT and SNEGSKA (reference sequence). This CDR3 contains 16 residues. V lost 0 bases, J lost 1 base, and 13 bases lay in between. CDR3 coding DNA: TGCAGTGCTAGAGATCTCCGGGCCAGTTCCTACAATGAGCAGTTCTTC. Translated: CSARDLRASSYNEQFF.

This clonotype was detected a few times. CDR3: CASRRDRGNEKLFF. The CDR3 DNA reads TGTGCCAGCAGACGGGACAGGGGAAATGAAAAACTGTTTTTT. The chain uses TRBV2 and TRBJ1-4, with 10 bases aligning to TRBD1. CDR1 and CDR2 (germline): SNHLY, FYNNEI. V shed 6 bases, J shed 5 bases, and the junction held 3 bases outside the gene matches. There are 14 residues in the CDR3.

This clonotype was detected ten times or more. This rearrangement joins TRBV6-6 to TRBJ2-1, with D possibly TRBD2 on 5 matching bases. Germline CDR1 MNHNY, CDR2 SVGAGI (reference sequence). The CDR3 is 17 residues long. V shed 5 bases and J shed 5 bases, with 22 bases lying between them. The CDR3, as DNA: TGTGCCAGCAGTCCAACTAGACTCCTCACCGGGGACAATGAGCAGTTCTTC. Encoded protein: CASSPTRLLTGDNEQFF.

This sequence joins TRBV29-1 and TRBJ2-5, with TRBD2 matching 8 bases. V lost 6 bases, J lost 5 bases, and 5 bases stayed unmatched. The CDR3 is 12 residues long. The germline gives CDR1 SQVTM, CDR2 ANQGSEA. Here the CDR3 reads CSVIPGGETQYF. CDR3 DNA sequence: TGCAGCGTGATTCCGGGAGGGGAGACCCAGTACTTC.

This clonotype occurred many times. This chain joins TRBV3-1 and TRBJ1-6; D is unresolved. Germline assignment: CDR1 LGHDT and CDR2 YNNKEL (reference sequence). V dropped 0 bases and J dropped 12 bases, with 9 bases sitting between them. The CDR3 runs to 13 residues. CDR3 amino acids: CASSQDGQIPLHF. The DNA for the CDR3 is TGTGCCAGCAGCCAAGATGGGCAAATACCCCTCCACTTT.

This sequence joins TRBV4-3 and TRBJ2-7, with TRBD2 matching over 7 bases. The CDR3 runs to 17 residues. Losses at the gene ends were 0 bases for V and 1 base for J; bases not matched to a gene: 9. The germline gives CDR1 LGHNA, CDR2 YSLEER. CDR3 loop: CASSQDPGRKGSYEQYF. Here the CDR3 DNA reads TGCGCCAGCAGCCAAGATCCCGGGAGGAAGGGGTCCTACGAGCAGTACTTC.

This clonotype was seen repeatedly, ten times or more. J is TRBJ2-3 and V is TRBV20-1, with 11 bases lining up with TRBD2. The CDR3 is 16 residues long. The V and J ends lost 3 bases and 2 bases, in that order; junction bases with no gene match: 7. Per germline, CDR1 DFQATT and CDR2 SNEGSKA (reference sequence). The CDR3 sequence is CSASRLAGGHTDTQYF. CDR3 nucleotides: TGCAGTGCTAGTCGGCTAGCGGGGGGCCACACAGATACGCAGTATTTT.

This clonotype was counted ten times or more. The V and J genes are TRBV7-9 and TRBJ2-3; maybe TRBD2 (6 bases). Germline loops: CDR1 SEHNR, CDR2 FQNEAQ (reference sequence). The CDR3 extends over 15 amino acids. Trimming took off 1 base at V and 2 bases at J, with 10 bases between the two ends. This CDR3 is CASSLEWTNTDTQYF. In nucleotides, the CDR3 is TGTGCCAGCAGCTTAGAATGGACTAACACAGATACGCAGTATTTT.

This clonotype came up many times. CDR3 in amino acids: CASRPGLLGTGELFF. In DNA form, the CDR3 reads TGTGCCAGCAGACCTGGACTACTCGGGACCGGGGAGCTGTTTTTT. The genes are TRBV12-3 or TRBV12-4 and TRBJ2-2; D perhaps matches TRBD2 (6 bases). The CDR3 is made up of 15 amino acids. V was shortened by 6 bases and J by 5 bases, with 16 bases between the two germline ends.

V usage is TRBV29-1 and J usage is TRBJ1-2, with D possibly being TRBD1 (6 bases). The CDR3 covers 16 residues. CDR1 and CDR2 from the germline V gene are SQVTM and ANQGSEA. Trimming cost V 1 base and J 5 bases, with 20 bases left between them. CDR3 coding DNA: TGCAGCGTTGAAGGACAGGAGACGGGCGCTAGATATGGCTACACCTTC. Translating gives CSVEGQETGARYGYTF. Combining the CDR3 with reference TRBV29-1 and TRBJ1-2 gives the whole variable domain SAVISQKPSRDICQRGTSLTIQCQVDSQVTMMFWYRQQPGQSLTLIATANQGSEATYESGFVIDKFPISRPNLTFSTLTVSNMSPEDSSIYLCSVEGQETGARYGYTFGSGTRLTVV.

This clonotype came up a few times. The genes are TRBV3-1 and TRBJ1-4, with 7 bases fitting TRBD1. V was clipped by 3 bases and J by 7 bases; unmatched bases: 8. The CDR3 contains 15 residues. The germline CDR1 and CDR2 sequences are LGHDT and YNNKEL (reference sequence). CDR3: CASSHRQGGVEKLFF. In DNA, the CDR3 is TGTGCCAGCAGCCACAGACAGGGTGGTGTTGAAAAACTGTTTTTT.

A few counts support this clonotype. This sequence joins TRBV20-1 and TRBJ2-3, with D possibly matching TRBD2 (7 bases). This CDR3 spans 15 amino acids. V lost 3 bases and J 3 bases, leaving 16 bases between the germline ends. Per germline, CDR1 DFQATT and CDR2 SNEGSKA (reference sequence). The CDR3 loop reads CSASHPGGRTDTQYF. The DNA of the CDR3 is TGCAGTGCTAGTCATCCGGGGGGCCGAACAGATACGCAGTATTTT.